Listed below are T cell receptor beta chains from one sample, sequenced in a study of T cell changes during pregnancy in multiple sclerosis. The data were produced by immunoSEQ multiplex PCR, yet TCRdb's version contains in-frame clones alone and is incomplete. The sample lists 40,000 to 45,000 clones, around 92% occurring once. The sample here was CD4+ T cells from peripheral blood mononuclear cells, taken in the third trimester of pregnancy. The receptors stem from a female donor with multiple sclerosis, enrolled in a pregnancy study. Both conserved end residues are part of each CDR3. The D gene is left open where the match is weak. Size values are once, few and many counts, or a class for expanded clones, and some rows have none.

V gene	J gene	clone size	D gene	CDR3 protein	CDR3 DNA
TRBV29-1	TRBJ2-7	once	-	CSVESPNAGEQYF	TGCAGCGTTGAAAGTCCCAACGCAGGCGAGCAGTACTTC
TRBV28	TRBJ1-2	-	TRBD1	CASRIIGTGGGYTF	TGTGCCAGCAGGATAATAGGGACAGGGGGCGGCTACACCTTC
TRBV6-5	TRBJ1-4	-	TRBD1	CASSYGDRGDQKLFF	TGTGCCAGCAGTTACGGGGACAGGGGAGATCAAAAACTGTTTTTT
TRBV6-5	TRBJ2-7	-	-	CASSHGGRYEQYF	TGTGCCAGCAGTCACGGAGGGCGTTACGAGCAGTACTTC
TRBV19	TRBJ2-2	-	TRBD1	CASSALQGANTGELFF	TGTGCCAGTAGTGCGCTACAGGGGGCGAACACCGGGGAGCTGTTTTTT
TRBV18	TRBJ2-6	-	TRBD2	CASSPGLAGGPGANVLTF	TGTGCCAGCTCACCCGGACTAGCGGGAGGTCCTGGGGCCAACGTCCTGACTTTC
TRBV18	TRBJ2-5	-	TRBD1	CASSSEQGAETQYF	TGTGCCAGCTCATCAGAACAGGGGGCAGAGACCCAGTACTTC
TRBV10-3	TRBJ2-7	-	TRBD2	CAISESNLAGGPRTQYF	TGTGCCATCAGTGAGTCGAATCTAGCGGGAGGGCCGCGAACGCAGTACTTC
TRBV5-4	TRBJ2-7	once	-	CASSFWGRYEQYF	TGTGCCAGCAGCTTCTGGGGGCGCTACGAGCAGTACTTC
TRBV7-3	TRBJ2-6	-	-	CASSYHRVSGANVLTF	TGTGCCAGCAGCTACCACAGGGTCTCTGGGGCCAACGTCCTGACTTTC
TRBV18	TRBJ2-7	-	TRBD1	CASTPGQGDEQYF	TGTGCCAGCACCCCCGGACAGGGGGACGAGCAGTACTTC
TRBV25-1	TRBJ1-4	-	-	CASSDRANHEKLFF	TGTGCCAGCAGTGACAGGGCGAACCATGAAAAACTGTTTTTT
TRBV13	TRBJ2-1	-	TRBD2	CASSLGGAGRAGNEQFF	TGTGCCAGCAGCTTAGGCGGCGCCGGGAGGGCCGGTAATGAGCAGTTCTTC
TRBV27	TRBJ2-3	-	TRBD2	CASSGRTSGRAGSTQYF	TGTGCCAGCAGTGGGAGGACTAGCGGGAGGGCTGGGTCTACGCAGTATTTT
TRBV7-2	TRBJ1-5	-	-	CASSLARGSNQPQHF	TGTGCCAGCAGCTTAGCCAGGGGTAGCAATCAGCCCCAGCATTTT
TRBV6-1	TRBJ2-5	-	TRBD1	CASSADRVSETQYF	TGTGCCAGCAGTGCGGACAGGGTGTCGGAGACCCAGTACTTC
TRBV5-6	TRBJ1-2	-	-	CASSLEPGRSYGYTF	TGTGCCAGCAGCTTGGAACCAGGGCGGTCTTATGGCTACACCTTC
TRBV7-8	TRBJ2-4	-	TRBD2	CASSKRDSGSYGKNIQYF	TGTGCCAGCAGCAAACGTGACAGCGGGAGCTACGGCAAAAACATTCAGTACTTC
TRBV7-8	TRBJ1-5	-	TRBD1	CASSLARTGGFQPQHF	TGTGCCAGCAGCTTAGCGCGGACAGGGGGCTTTCAGCCCCAGCATTTT
TRBV18	TRBJ2-2	-	TRBD1	CASSLILRQGRTNTGELFF	TGTGCCAGCTCACTAATACTAAGACAGGGCAGGACGAACACCGGGGAGCTGTTTTTT
TRBV4-2	TRBJ1-5	-	TRBD1	CASSQDRGQDSNQPQHF	TGTGCCAGCAGCCAGGACAGGGGGCAAGATAGCAATCAGCCCCAGCATTTT
TRBV5-1	TRBJ1-1	few	-	CASSLGQGGGGLTEAFF	TGCGCCAGCAGCTTGGGTCAAGGGGGGGGCGGGTTGACTGAAGCTTTCTTT
TRBV14	TRBJ2-1	-	-	CASSPKTPGIREQFF	TGTGCCAGCAGCCCCAAAACTCCCGGGATTCGGGAGCAGTTCTTC
TRBV2	TRBJ2-4	-	-	CASSEKYSKNIQYF	TGTGCCAGCAGTGAAAAGTACAGCAAAAACATTCAGTACTTC
TRBV5-1	TRBJ2-1	once	-	CASSRESTYNEQFF	TGCGCCAGCAGTCGGGAGTCAACCTACAATGAGCAGTTCTTC
TRBV11-1	TRBJ2-5	once	TRBD2	CASSLTSGRKETQYF	TGTGCCAGCAGCCTTACTAGCGGGAGAAAAGAGACCCAGTACTTC
TRBV27	TRBJ2-7	-	TRBD1	CASSPPGQGIYEQYF	TGTGCCAGCAGCCCACCGGGACAGGGAATCTACGAGCAGTACTTC
TRBV7-9	TRBJ1-5	-	TRBD1	CASSFGQVGDQPQHF	TGTGCCAGCAGCTTTGGACAGGTAGGCGATCAGCCCCAGCATTTT